The 13 T cell receptor beta chains below all came from one sample that was sequenced in a study of long-term antiretroviral therapy in people with HIV. This was the immunoSEQ v3.0 assay at survey level. The assay was immunoSEQ multiplex PCR, and TCRdb's table has in-frame clones only and misses some. The sample shows 20,000 to 25,000 clones, roughly 85% of them seen only once. Here the sequenced sample was unsorted PBMCs, taken 0.2 years after starting antiretroviral therapy. These receptors came from a young woman with HIV.

The V call is TRBV7-3, the J call TRBJ1-1; D is ambiguous. CDR3 size: 12 residues. CDR1 SGHTA and CDR2 FQGTGA come from the germline V gene. V was clipped by 4 bases and J by 7 bases, with 10 bases between them. The CDR3 sequence: CASSSGVGEAFF. DNA of the CDR3: TGTGCCAGCAGCTCCGGGGTGGGTGAAGCTTTCTTT.

The chain uses TRBV14 and TRBJ1-3; D unresolved. The V gene's germline CDR1 is SGHDN and CDR2 FVKESK. The CDR3 has 14 residues. V was cut by 3 bases and J by 0 bases, with 6 bases left in between. The CDR3 DNA sequence: TGTGCCAGCAGCCATGAGTTCTCTGGAAACACCATATATTTT. Amino acid sequence: CASSHEFSGNTIYF. Full variable domain (outside the CDR3, taken from reference TRBV14 and TRBJ1-3): EAGVTQFPSHSVIEKGQTVTLRCDPISGHDNLYWYRRVMGKEIKFLLHFVKESKQDESGMPNNRFLAERTGGTYSTLKVQPAELEDSGVYFCASSHEFSGNTIYFGEGSWLTVV.

The chain has TRBV4-1 and TRBJ2-7; TRBD2 might be the D (6 bases). The ends were cut back, 9 bases at V and 3 bases at J, with 15 bases in the middle. The germline gives CDR1 MGHRA, CDR2 YSYEKL. The length of the CDR3 is 13 residues. The CDR3 here is CASKGGGDYEQYV. DNA of the CDR3: TGCGCCAGTAAGGGTGGCGGGGACTACGAGCAGTACGTC.

This clone has only a few counts. The chain has TRBV27 and TRBJ1-4; D call uncertain. V was clipped by 1 base and J by 10 bases, with 16 bases between them. Germline V lookup: CDR1 MNHEY, CDR2 SMNVEV (reference sequence). This CDR3 region has 15 residues. This CDR3 reads CASSLYPGPGVKLFF. CDR3 DNA: TGTGCCAGCAGTTTATACCCGGGCCCAGGAGTAAAACTGTTTTTT. The whole variable domain, filled in from reference TRBV27 and TRBJ1-4, reads EAQVTQNPRYLITVTGKKLTVTCSQNMNHEYMSWYRQDPGLGLRQIYYSMNVEVTDKGDVPEGYKVSRKEKRNFPLILESPSPNQTSLYFCASSLYPGPGVKLFFGSGTQLSVL.

This clone was seen a few times. The chain joins TRBV6-1 to TRBJ1-3; unclear D gene. Germline values: CDR1 MNHNS, CDR2 SASEGT. The CDR3 is made up of 14 amino acids. V lost 7 bases, J lost 0 bases, and 10 bases lay in between. CDR3 sequence reads: CASMNSHSGNTIYF. CDR3 coding DNA: TGTGCCAGCATGAACTCCCACTCTGGAAACACCATATATTTT.

The chain uses TRBV5-1 and TRBJ2-2; a weak D match, TRBD2 (6 bases). CDR3 length equals 16 residues. V was shortened by 5 bases and J by 5 bases, with 19 bases between the two germline ends. From germline, CDR1 is SGHRS and CDR2 YFSETQ. DNA for the CDR3: TGCGCCAGCAGATTAAATTCACCTGGAGGGACCGGGGAGCTGTTTTTT. Translated, it gives CASRLNSPGGTGELFF.

This clone was observed a handful of times. The rearrangement joins TRBV6-1 to TRBJ2-7; TRBD1 might be the D (6 bases). The CDR3 has 14 amino acids. The V end was cut by 4 bases, the J end by 1 base, with 11 bases between. Germline V lookup: CDR1 MNHNS, CDR2 SASEGT. CDR3 sequence: CASSGWGLSYEQYF. The CDR3 region has the DNA TGTGCCAGCAGTGGCTGGGGGCTTTCCTACGAGCAGTACTTC.

This clone was counted a single time. The chain recombines TRBV4-1 with TRBJ1-5; 7 bases match TRBD1. The CDR3 totals 15 residues. J lost 4 bases, V lost 4 bases, and 7 bases had no gene match. Germline V gene sequence: CDR1 MGHRA, CDR2 YSYEKL. The CDR3 loop is CASSRLGQPNQPQHF. The CDR3, as DNA: TGCGCCAGCAGCCGACTGGGACAGCCAAATCAGCCCCAGCATTTT.

The chain combines TRBV6-1 with TRBJ2-3, with D tentatively TRBD1 or TRBD2 (5 bases each). Trimming shortened V by 2 bases and J by 14 bases, and 20 bases separated the two germline ends. Germline V gene data show CDR1 as MNHNS and CDR2 as SASEGT. The CDR3 covers 14 residues. Written as DNA, the CDR3 is TGTGCCAGCAGTGAAAGCCCTTCAGGGACCCCACGGTATTTT. Amino acids: CASSESPSGTPRYF.

The chain couples TRBV18 to TRBJ1-1; 7 nucleotides line up with TRBD1. With 3 bases clipped from V and 1 base from J, the junction kept 5 bases outside the gene matches. The CDR3 length is 15 residues. Per the germline V gene, CDR1 is KGHSH and CDR2 is LQKENI. Here the CDR3 reads CASSPGQTENTEAFF. The CDR3 nucleotides read TGTGCCAGCTCACCGGGACAGACAGAGAACACTGAAGCTTTCTTT.

This CDR3 is CASSQGYPGTDTQYF. In DNA form, the CDR3 reads TGCGCCAGCAGCCAAGGGTACCCGGGGACAGATACGCAGTATTTT. This rearrangement joins TRBV4-1 to TRBJ2-3, with TRBD2 as a possible D gene (5 bases). Germline V CDR1 and CDR2: MGHRA, YSYEKL. This CDR3 spans 15 amino acids. Trimming shortened V by 1 base and J by 3 bases, and 11 bases separated the two germline ends.

V usage is TRBV14 and J usage is TRBJ2-3; no clear D gene. The CDR3 is 14 residues long. V lost 2 bases to trimming and J lost 1 base, with 7 bases between them. Germline loops: CDR1 SGHDN, CDR2 FVKESK. In DNA, the CDR3 is TGTGCCAGCAGCCAATGGCTTGGCACAGATACGCAGTATTTT. Amino acid sequence: CASSQWLGTDTQYF. Using reference TRBV14 and TRBJ2-3 for the parts outside the CDR3, the full variable domain is EAGVTQFPSHSVIEKGQTVTLRCDPISGHDNLYWYRRVMGKEIKFLLHFVKESKQDESGMPNNRFLAERTGGTYSTLKVQPAELEDSGVYFCASSQWLGTDTQYFGPGTRLTVL.

This clone showed up just once. The rearrangement links TRBV6-5 to TRBJ2-2; TRBD2 might be the D (6 bases). The CDR3 spans 16 residues. Trimming pared 5 bases from V and 1 base from J, leaving 14 bases between. Per germline, CDR1 MNHEY and CDR2 SVGAGI. The CDR3 bases are TGTGCCAGCAGTAACTGGGACTCTCTGAACACCGGGGAGCTGTTTTTT. It encodes CASSNWDSLNTGELFF.